Included here is one TCR beta chain sequence, with context. As yet, its antigen is unknown. PCR employed 60 Vbeta and 13 Jbeta primers. Profiled with immunoSEQ multiplex PCR; TCRdb holds only in-frame clones, not every one. Of 100,000 to 150,000 clones detected, approximately 80% appear once; the ten largest clones hold more than 2.5%. Germline V gene lookup returns CDR1 SQVTM and CDR2 ANQGSEA. The CDR3 extends over 17 amino acids. Losses at the gene ends were 6 bases for V and 0 bases for J; bases not matched to a gene: 12. The source of the sample is a study of cytomegalovirus exposure and HLA in healthy donors. Across the study: Counted in an early data release were 75 million to 85 million unique TCRs from HLA-typed donors. Genetic ancestry analysis placed around four fifths of the 410 or so donors that were genotyped in the Caucasian-associated cluster.

The study, taken as a whole, reports: Later analysis identified a missense DCLRE1C variant that was linked to TCR beta V- and J-gene trimming. Later, an analysis showed that TCR beta chains associated with HLA were more clonally expanded than others that were equally common.

The sequence was obtained from a male donor in good health and CMV-seronegative. Sequenced material: PBMCs. The chain recombines TRBV29-1 with TRBJ2-1, with 9 bases identical to TRBD1. The DNA for the CDR3 is TGCAGCGTCGATCCGAAATGGACAGGGGACTCCTACAATGAGCAGTTCTTC. This translates into CSVDPKWTGDSYNEQFF.